The clone carrying this TCR beta chain was recorded many times. Germline V CDR1 and CDR2: LGHNA, YNFKEQ. V was pared by 0 bases and J by 1 base, with 6 bases between. This CDR3 comprises 14 residues. The data were taken from a study of human T cells and chemical hapten exposure. TCRdb used MiXCR to reprocess the RACE reads, holding one entry per CDR3 protein. The sample yields 60,000 to 90,000 distinct CDR3 sequences, about 8.6% seen once. Time point given: healthy volunteer bleed at 6 weeks. Unfractionated whole blood yielded total RNA. The TCR originated in a female donor in good health. Some clones in this sample may be carry-over from other donors' samples. Sequenced material: whole blood. The chain has TRBV4-2 and TRBJ2-5; the D is unclear. CDR3 sequence: CASSQDQTQETQYF. CDR3 in DNA: TGTGCCAGCAGCCAAGACCAAACCCAAGAGACCCAGTACTTC.